There are a few counts of the clone carrying this TCR beta chain. This record comes from a study of beta chain features in type 1 diabetes. This CDR3 has 17 residues. Germline V gene lookup returns CDR1 MNHEY and CDR2 SMNVEV (reference sequence). The V and J ends lost 6 bases and 0 bases respectively, with 20 bases between them. TCRB transcripts that were expressed got sequenced, as all of the isolated RNA had been reverse transcribed. The method was immunoSEQ multiplex PCR; TCRdb's version includes in-frame clones alone and lacks a portion of them. The table has fewer than 650,000 clones, around 15% seen once; the top ten hold under 0.095%.

The sample comprised naive CD4+ T cells from blood. The origin of this receptor is a man younger than 35 in good health. V and J are TRBV27 and TRBJ1-2, with D perhaps TRBD1 (5 bases). CDR3 amino acids: CASSPKLAGEPNYGYTF. In DNA form, the CDR3 reads TGTGCCAGCAGCCCTAAACTAGCGGGGGAACCTAACTATGGCTACACCTTC.